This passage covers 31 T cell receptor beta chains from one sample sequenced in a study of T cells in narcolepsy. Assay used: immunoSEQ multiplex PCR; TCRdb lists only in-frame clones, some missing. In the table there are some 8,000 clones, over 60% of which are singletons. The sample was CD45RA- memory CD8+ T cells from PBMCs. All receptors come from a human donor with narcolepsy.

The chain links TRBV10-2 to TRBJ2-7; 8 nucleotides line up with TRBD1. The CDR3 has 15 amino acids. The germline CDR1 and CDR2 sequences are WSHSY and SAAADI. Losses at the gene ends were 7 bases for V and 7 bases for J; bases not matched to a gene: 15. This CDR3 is CASTAYGQGDGEQYF. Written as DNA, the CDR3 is TGCGCCAGCACGGCCTATGGACAGGGAGATGGGGAGCAGTACTTC.

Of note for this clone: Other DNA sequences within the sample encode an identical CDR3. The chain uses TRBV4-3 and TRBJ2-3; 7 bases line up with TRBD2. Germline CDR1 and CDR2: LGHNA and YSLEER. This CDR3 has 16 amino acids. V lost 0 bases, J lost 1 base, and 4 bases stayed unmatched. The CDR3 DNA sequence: TGCGCCAGCAGCCAAGACGGGGCGGGGGGCACAGATACGCAGTATTTT. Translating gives CASSQDGAGGTDTQYF.

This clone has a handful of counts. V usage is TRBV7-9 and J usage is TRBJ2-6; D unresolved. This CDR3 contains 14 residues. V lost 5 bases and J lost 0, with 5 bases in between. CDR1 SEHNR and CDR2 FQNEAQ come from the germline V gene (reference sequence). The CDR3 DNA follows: TGTGCCAGCAGCGTATACTCTGGGGCCAACGTCCTGACTTTC. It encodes CASSVYSGANVLTF.

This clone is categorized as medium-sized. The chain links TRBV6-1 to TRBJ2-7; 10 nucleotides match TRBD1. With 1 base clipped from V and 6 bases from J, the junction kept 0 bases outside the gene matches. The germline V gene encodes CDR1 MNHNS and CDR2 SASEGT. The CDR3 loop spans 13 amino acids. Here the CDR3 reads CASSEGDRGEQYF. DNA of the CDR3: TGTGCCAGCAGTGAAGGGGACAGGGGCGAGCAGTACTTC.

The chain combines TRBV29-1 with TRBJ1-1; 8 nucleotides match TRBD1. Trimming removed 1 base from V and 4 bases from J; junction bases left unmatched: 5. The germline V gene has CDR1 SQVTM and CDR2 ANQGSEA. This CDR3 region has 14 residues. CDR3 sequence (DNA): TGCAGCGTTGAAGGCCCAGGGGGCATCACTGAAGCTTTCTTT. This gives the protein CSVEGPGGITEAFF. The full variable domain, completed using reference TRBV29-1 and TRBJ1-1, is SAVISQKPSRDICQRGTSLTIQCQVDSQVTMMFWYRQQPGQSLTLIATANQGSEATYESGFVIDKFPISRPNLTFSTLTVSNMSPEDSSIYLCSVEGPGGITEAFFGQGTRLTVV.

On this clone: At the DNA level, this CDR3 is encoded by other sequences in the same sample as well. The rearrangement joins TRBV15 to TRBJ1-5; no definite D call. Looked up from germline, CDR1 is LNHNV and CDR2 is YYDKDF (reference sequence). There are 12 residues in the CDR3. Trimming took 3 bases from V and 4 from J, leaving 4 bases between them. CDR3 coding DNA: TGTGCCACCAGCAGGGAAAATCAGCCCCAGCATTTT. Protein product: CATSRENQPQHF.

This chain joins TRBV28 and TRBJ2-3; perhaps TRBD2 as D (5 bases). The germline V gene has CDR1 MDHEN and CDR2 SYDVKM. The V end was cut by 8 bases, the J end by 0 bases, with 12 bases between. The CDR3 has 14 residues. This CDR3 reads CASRTRTSTDTQYF. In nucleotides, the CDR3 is TGTGCCAGCCGGACTCGCACTAGCACAGATACGCAGTATTTT.

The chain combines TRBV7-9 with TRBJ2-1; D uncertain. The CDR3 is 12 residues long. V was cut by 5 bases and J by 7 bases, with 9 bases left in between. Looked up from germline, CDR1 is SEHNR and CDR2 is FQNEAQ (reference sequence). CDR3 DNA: TGTGCCAGCAGCCCCCTCAGAAATGAGCAGTTCTTC. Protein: CASSPLRNEQFF.

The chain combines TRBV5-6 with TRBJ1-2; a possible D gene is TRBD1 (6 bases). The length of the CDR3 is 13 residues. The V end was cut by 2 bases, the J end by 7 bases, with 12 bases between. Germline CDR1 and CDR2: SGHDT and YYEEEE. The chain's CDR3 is CASSFSGVGGYTF. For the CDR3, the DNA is TGTGCCAGCAGCTTTTCAGGGGTGGGTGGCTACACCTTC.

The CDR3, as DNA: TGCGCCAGCAGCACGGGGACGGCAGACAATCAGCCCCAGCATTTT. Amino acid sequence: CASSTGTADNQPQHF. The V and J genes are TRBV5-1 and TRBJ1-5; D possibly corresponds to TRBD1 (5 bases). The V end was cut by 4 bases, the J end by 3 bases, with 14 bases between. CDR1 and CDR2 from the germline V gene are SGHRS and YFSETQ. The CDR3 covers 15 residues. The whole variable domain, filled in from reference TRBV5-1 and TRBJ1-5, reads KAGVTQTPRYLIKTRGQQVTLSCSPISGHRSVSWYQQTPGQGLQFLFEYFSETQRNKGNFPGRFSGRQFSNSRSEMNVSTLELGDSALYLCASSTGTADNQPQHFGDGTRLSIL.

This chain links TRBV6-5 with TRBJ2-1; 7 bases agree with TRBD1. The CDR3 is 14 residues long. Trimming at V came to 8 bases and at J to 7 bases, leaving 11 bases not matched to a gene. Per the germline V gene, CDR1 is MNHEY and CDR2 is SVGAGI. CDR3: CASGGRGLGNEQFF. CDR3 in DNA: TGTGCCAGCGGGGGCAGGGGGTTGGGTAATGAGCAGTTCTTC.

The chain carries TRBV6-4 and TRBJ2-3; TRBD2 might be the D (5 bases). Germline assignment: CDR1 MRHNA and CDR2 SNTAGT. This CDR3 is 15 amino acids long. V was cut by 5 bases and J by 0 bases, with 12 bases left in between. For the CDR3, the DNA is TGTGCCAGCAGTCTGGAGGAGGCTAGCACAGATACGCAGTATTTT. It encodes CASSLEEASTDTQYF.

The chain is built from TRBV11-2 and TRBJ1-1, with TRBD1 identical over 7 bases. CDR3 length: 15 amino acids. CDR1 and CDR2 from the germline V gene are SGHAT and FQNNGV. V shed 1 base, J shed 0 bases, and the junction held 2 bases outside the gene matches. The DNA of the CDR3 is TGTGCCAGCAGCTTAGCGACAGGGCTGAACACTGAAGCTTTCTTT. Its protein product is CASSLATGLNTEAFF.

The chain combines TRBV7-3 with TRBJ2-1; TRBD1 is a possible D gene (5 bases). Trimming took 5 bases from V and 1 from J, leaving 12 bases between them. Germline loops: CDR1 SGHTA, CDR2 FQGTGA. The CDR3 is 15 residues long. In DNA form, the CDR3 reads TGTGCCAGCAGCCACTTGGGGCTATCCTACAATGAGCAGTTCTTC. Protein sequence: CASSHLGLSYNEQFF. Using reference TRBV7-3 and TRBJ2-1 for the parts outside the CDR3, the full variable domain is GAGVSQTPSNKVTEKGKYVELRCDPISGHTALYWYRQSLGQGPEFLIYFQGTGAADDSGLPNDRFFAVRPEGSVSTLKIQRTERGDSAVYLCASSHLGLSYNEQFFGPGTRLTVL.

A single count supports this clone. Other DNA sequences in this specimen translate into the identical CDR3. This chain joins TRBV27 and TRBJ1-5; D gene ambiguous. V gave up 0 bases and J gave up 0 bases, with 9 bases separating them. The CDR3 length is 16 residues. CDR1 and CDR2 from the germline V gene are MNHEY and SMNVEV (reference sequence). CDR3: CASSLSGTYSNQPQHF. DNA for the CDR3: TGTGCCAGCAGTTTATCCGGCACCTATAGCAATCAGCCCCAGCATTTT.

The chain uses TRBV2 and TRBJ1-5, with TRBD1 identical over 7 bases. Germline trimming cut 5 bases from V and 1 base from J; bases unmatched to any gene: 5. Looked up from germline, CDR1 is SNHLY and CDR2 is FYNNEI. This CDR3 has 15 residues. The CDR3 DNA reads TGTGCCAGCAGTCTAGGGGGCGGGAGCAATCAGCCCCAGCATTTT. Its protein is CASSLGGGSNQPQHF.

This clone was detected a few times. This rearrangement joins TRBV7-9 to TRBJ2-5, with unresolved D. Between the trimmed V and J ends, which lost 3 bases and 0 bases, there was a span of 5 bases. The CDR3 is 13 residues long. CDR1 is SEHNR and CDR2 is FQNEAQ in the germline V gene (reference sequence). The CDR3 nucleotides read TGTGCCAGCAGCTTCGTAAACCAAGAGACCCAGTACTTC. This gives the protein CASSFVNQETQYF.

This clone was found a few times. The CDR3 spells CASSYSDLLTDTQYF. The DNA of the CDR3 is TGTGCCAGCAGTTACTCGGACTTACTCACAGATACGCAGTATTTT. The chain employs TRBV6-5 and TRBJ2-3, with a weak D call TRBD2 (5 bases). Trimming took off 0 bases at V and 2 bases at J, with 9 bases between the two ends. CDR3 length: 15 residues. The V gene's germline CDR1 is MNHEY and CDR2 SVGAGI.

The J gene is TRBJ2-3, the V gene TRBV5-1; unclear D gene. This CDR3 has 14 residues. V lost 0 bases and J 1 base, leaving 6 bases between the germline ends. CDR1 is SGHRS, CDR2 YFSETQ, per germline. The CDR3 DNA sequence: TGCGCCAGCAGCTTGGATGACCGCACAGATACGCAGTATTTT. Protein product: CASSLDDRTDTQYF.

CDR3 protein: CASSQGRTGASYEQYF. Written as DNA, the CDR3 is TGCGCCAGCAGCCAAGGCAGGACAGGGGCTTCCTACGAGCAGTACTTC. The chain recombines TRBV4-3 with TRBJ2-7, with 9 bases identical to TRBD1. This CDR3 is 16 amino acids long. Germline values: CDR1 LGHNA, CDR2 YSLEER. V dropped 1 base and J dropped 1; count of bases not matched to a gene: 5.

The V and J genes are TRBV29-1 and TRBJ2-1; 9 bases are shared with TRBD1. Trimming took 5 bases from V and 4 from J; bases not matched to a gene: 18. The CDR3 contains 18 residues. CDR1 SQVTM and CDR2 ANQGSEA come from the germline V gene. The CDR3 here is CSVTFPAGTGSGYNEQFF. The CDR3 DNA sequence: TGCAGCGTTACCTTCCCGGCCGGGACAGGGAGTGGGTACAATGAGCAGTTCTTC.

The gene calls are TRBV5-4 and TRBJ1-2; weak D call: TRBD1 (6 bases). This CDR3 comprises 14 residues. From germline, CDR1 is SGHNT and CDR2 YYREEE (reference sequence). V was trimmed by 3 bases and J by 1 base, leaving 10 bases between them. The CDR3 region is CASSSRGNNYGYTF. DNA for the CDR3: TGTGCCAGCAGCTCCAGGGGCAATAACTATGGCTACACCTTC. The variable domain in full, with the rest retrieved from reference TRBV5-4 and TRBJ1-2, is ETGVTQSPTHLIKTRGQQVTLRCSSQSGHNTVSWYQQALGQGPQFIFQYYREEENGRGNFPPRFSGLQFPNYSSELNVNALELDDSALYLCASSSRGNNYGYTFGSGTRLTVV.

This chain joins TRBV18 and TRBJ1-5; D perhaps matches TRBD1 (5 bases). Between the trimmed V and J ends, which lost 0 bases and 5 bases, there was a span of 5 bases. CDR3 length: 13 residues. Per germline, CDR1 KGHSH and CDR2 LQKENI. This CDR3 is CASSPPGDQPQHF. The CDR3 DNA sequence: TGTGCCAGCTCACCACCGGGGGATCAGCCCCAGCATTTT.

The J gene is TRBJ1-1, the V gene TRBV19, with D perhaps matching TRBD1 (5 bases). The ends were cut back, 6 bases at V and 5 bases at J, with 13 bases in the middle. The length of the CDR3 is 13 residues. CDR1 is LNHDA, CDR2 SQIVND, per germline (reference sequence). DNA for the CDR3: TGTGCCAGTAGGGAACAGGTGGGGACTGAAGCTTTCTTT. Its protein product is CASREQVGTEAFF.

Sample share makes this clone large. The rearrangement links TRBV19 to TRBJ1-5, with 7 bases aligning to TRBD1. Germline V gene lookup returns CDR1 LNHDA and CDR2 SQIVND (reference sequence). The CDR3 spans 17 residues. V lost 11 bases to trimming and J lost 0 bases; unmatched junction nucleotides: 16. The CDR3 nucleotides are TGTGCCTGTAAGACCGACAGGGACCTGTATAGCAATCAGCCCCAGCATTTT. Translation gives CACKTDRDLYSNQPQHF.

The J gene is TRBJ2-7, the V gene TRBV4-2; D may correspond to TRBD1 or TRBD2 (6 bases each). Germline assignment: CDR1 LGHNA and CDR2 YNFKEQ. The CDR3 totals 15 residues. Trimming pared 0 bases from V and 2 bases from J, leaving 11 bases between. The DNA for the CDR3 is TGTGCCAGCAGCCAAGATGAGGGGGGCCCCTACGAGCAGTACTTC. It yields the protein CASSQDEGGPYEQYF.

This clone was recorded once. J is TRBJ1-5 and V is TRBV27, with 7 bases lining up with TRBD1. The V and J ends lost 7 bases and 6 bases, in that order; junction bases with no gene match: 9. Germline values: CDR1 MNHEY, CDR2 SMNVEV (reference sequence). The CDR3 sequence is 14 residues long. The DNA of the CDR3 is TGTGCCAGCAACCCGACAGGGCCACGTCAGCCCCAGCATTTT. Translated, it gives CASNPTGPRQPQHF.

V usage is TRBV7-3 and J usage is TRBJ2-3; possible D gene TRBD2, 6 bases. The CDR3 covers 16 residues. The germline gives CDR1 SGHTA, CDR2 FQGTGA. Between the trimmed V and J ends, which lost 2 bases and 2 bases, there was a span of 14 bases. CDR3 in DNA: TGTGCCAGCAGCTTAGGAGTGGCGGGGTACACAGATACGCAGTATTTT. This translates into CASSLGVAGYTDTQYF.

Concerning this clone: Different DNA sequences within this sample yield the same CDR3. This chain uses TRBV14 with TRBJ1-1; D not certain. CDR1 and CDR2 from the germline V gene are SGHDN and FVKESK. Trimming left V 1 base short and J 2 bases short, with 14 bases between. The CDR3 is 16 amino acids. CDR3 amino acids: CASSQVVYGENTEAFF. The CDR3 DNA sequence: TGTGCCAGCAGCCAAGTTGTATACGGGGAAAACACTGAAGCTTTCTTT.

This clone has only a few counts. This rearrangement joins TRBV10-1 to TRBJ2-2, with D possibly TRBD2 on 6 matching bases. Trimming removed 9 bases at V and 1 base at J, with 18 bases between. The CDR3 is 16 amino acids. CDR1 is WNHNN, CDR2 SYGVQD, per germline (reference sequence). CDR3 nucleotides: TGCGCCAGTTCCCTCCGGGGGAGCGGGAACACCGGGGAGCTGTTTTTT. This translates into CASSLRGSGNTGELFF.

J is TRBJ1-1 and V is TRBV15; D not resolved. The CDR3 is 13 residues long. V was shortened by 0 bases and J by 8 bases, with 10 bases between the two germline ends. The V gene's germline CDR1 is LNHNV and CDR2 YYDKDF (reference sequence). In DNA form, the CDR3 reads TGTGCCACCAGCAGAGAGAATGGGGTGGAAGCTTTCTTT. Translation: CATSRENGVEAFF.